This T cell receptor (beta chain) was identified during a study of CD8+CD57+ T cells in acquired aplastic anemia. Across the study: DNA from sorted CD4+ and CD8+ cells averaged approximately 2.9 ug. The study's findings and limits: Patients shared some 29 CD8+ CDR3 sequences with controls.

Genomic DNA, serving as template, underwent TCR beta VDJ and CDR3 profiling. TCRdb processed the reads anew with MiXCR; each CDR3 protein has one entry. The profile shows about 180,000 distinct CDR3 sequences, 40% to 55% of them singletons. Regarding this clonotype: The antigen remains undetermined.

The CDR3 contains 13 residues. Deletions cut 1 base from V and 3 bases from J, with 6 bases between. Germline V gene data show CDR1 as SEHNR and CDR2 as FQNEAQ (reference sequence). By flow cytometry, patients selected for sequencing had shown an expansion of CD8+CD57+ cells. Everyone among the patients had severe acquired aplastic anemia. This chain connects TRBV7-9 to TRBJ2-5; D is unclear. The sample comprised sorted CD4+, CD8+, or CD8+CD57+ T cells (not recorded which) from PBMCs. The source is a human donor with aplastic anemia. CDR3 sequence: CASSLGVEETQYF. The CDR3 DNA reads TGTGCCAGCAGCTTAGGGGTGGAAGAGACCCAGTACTTC.